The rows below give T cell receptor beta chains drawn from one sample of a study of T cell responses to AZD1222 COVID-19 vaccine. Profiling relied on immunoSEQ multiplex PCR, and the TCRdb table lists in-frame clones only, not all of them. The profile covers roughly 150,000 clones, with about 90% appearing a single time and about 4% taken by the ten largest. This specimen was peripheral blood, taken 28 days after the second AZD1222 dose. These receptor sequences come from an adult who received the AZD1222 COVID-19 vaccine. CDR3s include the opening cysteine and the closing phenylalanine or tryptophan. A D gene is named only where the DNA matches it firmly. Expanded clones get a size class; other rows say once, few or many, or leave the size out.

CDR3aa: CASTVDRNFNQPQHF; CDR3nt: TGTGCCAGCACCGTAGACAGAAACTTTAATCAGCCCCAGCATTTT; j_gene: TRBJ1-5; v_gene: TRBV6-5; abundance: .; d_gene: .
CDR3aa: CATSEAGSGNTIYF; CDR3nt: TGTGCCACCAGTGAGGCCGGCTCTGGAAACACCATATATTTT; j_gene: TRBJ1-3; v_gene: TRBV24-1; abundance: .; d_gene: .
CDR3aa: CASSLGGQGPSYGYTF; CDR3nt: TGTGCCAGCAGCTTAGGGGGTCAGGGGCCGTCATATGGCTACACCTTC; j_gene: TRBJ1-2; v_gene: TRBV7-2; abundance: .; d_gene: .
CDR3aa: CASRGARETQYF; CDR3nt: TGTGCCAGCCGGGGGGCCAGGGAGACCCAGTACTTC; j_gene: TRBJ2-5; v_gene: TRBV12-3/TRBV12-4; abundance: .; d_gene: .
CDR3aa: CASSLGPDNSPLHF; CDR3nt: TGTGCCAGCAGCTTAGGACCGGATAATTCACCCCTCCACTTT; j_gene: TRBJ1-6; v_gene: TRBV5-5; abundance: .; d_gene: .
CDR3aa: CATQRDYSSYEQYF; CDR3nt: TGTGCCACCCAGCGGGACTATAGCTCCTACGAGCAGTACTTC; j_gene: TRBJ2-7; v_gene: TRBV10-3; abundance: few; d_gene: TRBD2
CDR3aa: CATSDPAAGLYEQYF; CDR3nt: TGTGCCACCAGTGATCCCGCAGCGGGCCTATACGAGCAGTACTTC; j_gene: TRBJ2-7; v_gene: TRBV24-1; abundance: once; d_gene: .
CDR3aa: CASSQHRIVNSPLHF; CDR3nt: TGCGCCAGCAGCCAACATCGGATTGTGAATTCACCCCTCCACTTT; j_gene: TRBJ1-6; v_gene: TRBV4-1; abundance: .; d_gene: .
CDR3aa: CAWIRGGLGEQYF; CDR3nt: TGTGCCTGGATACGGGGAGGGCTTGGTGAGCAGTACTTC; j_gene: TRBJ2-7; v_gene: TRBV30; abundance: .; d_gene: TRBD2
CDR3aa: CASSFTDTQYF; CDR3nt: TGTGCCAGCAGCTTTACAGATACGCAGTATTTT; j_gene: TRBJ2-3; v_gene: TRBV5-5; abundance: once; d_gene: .
CDR3aa: CASRPQGARDTEAFF; CDR3nt: TGTGCCAGCAGACCCCAGGGGGCCCGGGACACTGAAGCTTTCTTT; j_gene: TRBJ1-1; v_gene: TRBV6-5; abundance: .; d_gene: TRBD1
CDR3aa: CPSSTAPGGGDLQPQHF; CDR3nt: TGTCCCAGCAGCACCGCGCCGGGGGGAGGGGATTTGCAGCCCCAGCATTTT; j_gene: TRBJ1-5; v_gene: TRBV7-8; abundance: .; d_gene: .
CDR3aa: CASSPRQGSQETQYF; CDR3nt: TGTGCCAGCAGCCCTCGACAGGGGTCGCAAGAGACCCAGTACTTC; j_gene: TRBJ2-5; v_gene: TRBV3-1/TRBV3-2; abundance: .; d_gene: TRBD1
CDR3aa: CASSYGGRNQETQYF; CDR3nt: TGTGCCAGCAGTTACGGGGGCCGGAACCAAGAGACCCAGTACTTC; j_gene: TRBJ2-5; v_gene: TRBV6-2/TRBV6-3; abundance: once; d_gene: .
CDR3aa: CASSIRALTSASYNEQFF; CDR3nt: TGTGCCAGTAGTATACGAGCCCTAACTAGCGCATCCTACAATGAGCAGTTCTTC; j_gene: TRBJ2-1; v_gene: TRBV19; abundance: .; d_gene: TRBD2
CDR3aa: CASSQLRTATETQYF; CDR3nt: TGCGCCAGCAGCCAGTTACGGACCGCCACCGAGACCCAGTACTTC; j_gene: TRBJ2-5; v_gene: TRBV4-3; abundance: .; d_gene: .
CDR3aa: CASRVTGERGAFF; CDR3nt: TGTGCCAGCCGGGTAACAGGGGAACGTGGAGCTTTCTTT; j_gene: TRBJ1-1; v_gene: TRBV25-1; abundance: .; d_gene: TRBD1
CDR3aa: CASSIVGADDQPQHF; CDR3nt: TGTGCCAGTAGTATAGTGGGTGCAGACGATCAGCCCCAGCATTTT; j_gene: TRBJ1-5; v_gene: TRBV19; abundance: .; d_gene: .
CDR3aa: CASSYGWGNTEAFF; CDR3nt: TGTGCCAGCAGTTACGGGTGGGGGAACACTGAAGCTTTCTTT; j_gene: TRBJ1-1; v_gene: TRBV6-2/TRBV6-3; abundance: .; d_gene: .
CDR3aa: CASSHLGGETQYF; CDR3nt: TGTGCCAGCAGCCACCTCGGGGGCGAGACCCAGTACTTC; j_gene: TRBJ2-5; v_gene: TRBV28; abundance: .; d_gene: .
CDR3aa: CASSQMGQPSSGNTIYF; CDR3nt: TGTGCCAGTAGTCAAATGGGACAGCCGAGCTCTGGAAACACCATATATTTT; j_gene: TRBJ1-3; v_gene: TRBV19; abundance: .; d_gene: TRBD1
CDR3aa: CASSESGVSNQPQHF; CDR3nt: TGTGCCAGCAGCGAAAGTGGGGTTAGCAATCAGCCCCAGCATTTT; j_gene: TRBJ1-5; v_gene: TRBV2; abundance: .; d_gene: .
CDR3aa: CAWSAWRGHGYTF; CDR3nt: TGTGCCTGGAGCGCCTGGAGGGGGCATGGCTACACCTTC; j_gene: TRBJ1-2; v_gene: TRBV30; abundance: .; d_gene: TRBD1
CDR3aa: CASRTNQETQYF; CDR3nt: TGTGCCAGCAGGACGAACCAAGAGACCCAGTACTTC; j_gene: TRBJ2-5; v_gene: TRBV5-8; abundance: .; d_gene: .
CDR3aa: CASSLIGDGIYGYTF; CDR3nt: TGTGCCAGCAGCCTAATAGGAGATGGCATTTATGGCTACACCTTC; j_gene: TRBJ1-2; v_gene: TRBV7-8; abundance: .; d_gene: .
CDR3aa: CATSTGTLTGQGDFGYTF; CDR3nt: TGTGCCACCAGCACAGGGACCTTAACAGGACAGGGTGATTTTGGCTACACCTTC; j_gene: TRBJ1-2; v_gene: TRBV15; abundance: .; d_gene: TRBD1
CDR3aa: CASGLDWGMNEQFF; CDR3nt: TGTGCTAGTGGTCTGGATTGGGGGATGAATGAGCAGTTCTTC; j_gene: TRBJ2-1; v_gene: TRBV12-5; abundance: .; d_gene: .
CDR3aa: CASSPGQGTRVAYEQYF; CDR3nt: TGTGCCAGCTCACCAGGTCAAGGTACGAGGGTGGCCTACGAGCAGTACTTC; j_gene: TRBJ2-7; v_gene: TRBV18; abundance: .; d_gene: .
CDR3aa: CASSDPGRGYGYTF; CDR3nt: TGTGCCAGCAGTGACCCAGGAAGAGGCTATGGCTACACCTTC; j_gene: TRBJ1-2; v_gene: TRBV6-4; abundance: .; d_gene: .
CDR3aa: CAWGTGTGYTF; CDR3nt: TGTGCCTGGGGGACAGGGACTGGCTACACCTTC; j_gene: TRBJ1-2; v_gene: TRBV30; abundance: .; d_gene: TRBD1
CDR3aa: CASSQGNTGELFF; CDR3nt: TGTGCCAGCTCTCAGGGAAACACCGGGGAGCTGTTTTTT; j_gene: TRBJ2-2; v_gene: TRBV6-5; abundance: .; d_gene: .
CDR3aa: CASSQDLAGRTDTQYF; CDR3nt: TGCGCCAGCAGCCAAGATTTAGCGGGCCGCACAGATACGCAGTATTTT; j_gene: TRBJ2-3; v_gene: TRBV4-3; abundance: .; d_gene: TRBD2
CDR3aa: CASSLQYNEQFF; CDR3nt: TGTGCCAGCAGCCTCCAGTACAATGAGCAGTTCTTC; j_gene: TRBJ2-1; v_gene: TRBV11-2; abundance: .; d_gene: .
CDR3aa: CASGATGTAGTQYF; CDR3nt: TGTGCCAGCGGAGCGACCGGGACAGCGGGGACCCAGTACTTC; j_gene: TRBJ2-5; v_gene: TRBV6-1; abundance: .; d_gene: .
CDR3aa: CASSLGQIQETQYF; CDR3nt: TGTGCCAGCAGCTTAGGACAGATCCAAGAGACCCAGTACTTC; j_gene: TRBJ2-5; v_gene: TRBV5-4; abundance: .; d_gene: .
CDR3aa: CASSYPGLAGQETQYF; CDR3nt: TGTGCCAGCAGTTACCCGGGACTAGCGGGCCAAGAGACCCAGTACTTC; j_gene: TRBJ2-5; v_gene: TRBV6-2/TRBV6-3; abundance: .; d_gene: TRBD2
CDR3aa: CASSHHPRQRGATDTQYF; CDR3nt: TGTGCCAGCAGCCACCACCCCCGGCAGCGGGGGGCCACAGATACGCAGTATTTT; j_gene: TRBJ2-3; v_gene: TRBV4-2; abundance: .; d_gene: TRBD2
CDR3aa: CASSLTGEKLFF; CDR3nt: TGCGCCAGCAGCTTGACAGGTGAAAAACTGTTTTTT; j_gene: TRBJ1-4; v_gene: TRBV5-1; abundance: .; d_gene: .
CDR3aa: CASRAMYSGNTIYF; CDR3nt: TGCGCCAGCAGGGCCATGTACTCTGGAAACACCATATATTTT; j_gene: TRBJ1-3; v_gene: TRBV4-1; abundance: .; d_gene: .
CDR3aa: CASSRAGGSYNSPLHF; CDR3nt: TGTGCCAGCAGTCGCGCAGGGGGTTCTTATAATTCACCCCTCCACTTT; j_gene: TRBJ1-6; v_gene: TRBV25-1; abundance: .; d_gene: TRBD1